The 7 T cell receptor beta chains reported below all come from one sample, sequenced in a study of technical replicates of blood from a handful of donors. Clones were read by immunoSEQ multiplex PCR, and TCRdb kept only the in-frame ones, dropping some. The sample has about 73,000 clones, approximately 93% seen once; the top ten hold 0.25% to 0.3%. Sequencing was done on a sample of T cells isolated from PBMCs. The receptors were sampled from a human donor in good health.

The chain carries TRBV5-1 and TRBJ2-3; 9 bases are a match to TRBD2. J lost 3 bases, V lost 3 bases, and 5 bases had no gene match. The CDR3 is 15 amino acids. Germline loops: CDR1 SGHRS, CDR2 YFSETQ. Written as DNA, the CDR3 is TGCGCCAGCAGCTACTGGACTAGCGTAACAGATACGCAGTATTTT. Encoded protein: CASSYWTSVTDTQYF.

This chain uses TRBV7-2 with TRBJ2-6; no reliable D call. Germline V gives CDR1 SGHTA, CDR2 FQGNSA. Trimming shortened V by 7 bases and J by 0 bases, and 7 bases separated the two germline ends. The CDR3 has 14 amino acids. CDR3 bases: TGTGCCAGCATCCGGAGCTCTGGGGCCAACGTCCTGACTTTC. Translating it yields CASIRSSGANVLTF. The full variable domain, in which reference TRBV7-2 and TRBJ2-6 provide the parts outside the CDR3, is GAGVSQSPSNKVTEKGKDVELRCDPISGHTALYWYRQSLGQGLEFLIYFQGNSAPDKSGLPSDRFSAERTGGSVSTLTIQRTQQEDSAVYLCASIRSSGANVLTFGAGSRLTVL.

This CDR3 reads CASSFWTSGGTQYF. CDR3 in DNA: TGTGCCAGCAGCTTTTGGACATCCGGGGGGACCCAGTACTTC. The rearrangement links TRBV5-6 to TRBJ2-5; D might be TRBD2 (6 bases). Germline V CDR1 and CDR2: SGHDT, YYEEEE. The CDR3 runs to 14 residues. V lost 2 bases, J lost 7 bases, and 15 bases lay in between.

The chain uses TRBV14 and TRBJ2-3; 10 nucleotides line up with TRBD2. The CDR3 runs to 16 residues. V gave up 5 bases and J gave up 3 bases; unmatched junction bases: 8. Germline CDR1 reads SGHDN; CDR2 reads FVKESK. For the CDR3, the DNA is TGTGCCAGCAGCTTGACCGGGACTAGCGTTACAGATACGCAGTATTTT. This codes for CASSLTGTSVTDTQYF.

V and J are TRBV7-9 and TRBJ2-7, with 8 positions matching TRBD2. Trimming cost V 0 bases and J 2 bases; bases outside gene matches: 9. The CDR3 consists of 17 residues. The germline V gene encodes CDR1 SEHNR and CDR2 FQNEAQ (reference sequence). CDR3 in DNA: TGTGCCAGCAGCTTAGCTTCGGCGGGGGGAGAGGCCTACGAGCAGTACTTC. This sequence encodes CASSLASAGGEAYEQYF.

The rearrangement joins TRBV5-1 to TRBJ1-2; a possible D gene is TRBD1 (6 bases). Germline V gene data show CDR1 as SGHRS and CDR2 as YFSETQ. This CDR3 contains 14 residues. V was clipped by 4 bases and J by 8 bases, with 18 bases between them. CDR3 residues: CASSDGGQGNGYTF. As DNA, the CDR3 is TGCGCCAGCAGCGATGGGGGCCAGGGTAACGGCTACACCTTC.

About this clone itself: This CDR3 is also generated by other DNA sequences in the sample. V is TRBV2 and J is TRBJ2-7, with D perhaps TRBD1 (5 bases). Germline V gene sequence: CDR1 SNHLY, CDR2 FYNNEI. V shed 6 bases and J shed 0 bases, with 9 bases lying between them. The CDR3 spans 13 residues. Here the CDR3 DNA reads TGTGCCAGCAGCCCCACAGGCTCCTACGAGCAGTACTTC. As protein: CASSPTGSYEQYF.